These 30 T cell receptor beta chains originate from one sample sequenced in a study of CD8 T cells in Susac syndrome. The authors reverse transcribed roughly 0.5 to 1 ug RNA with random hexamers. TCRdb reanalysed the immunoSEQ multiplex PCR reads using MiXCR and keeps one entry per CDR3 protein. The sample lists around 150,000 distinct CDR3 sequences, 90% to 95% occurring once. The source material was CD4+ T cells from PBMCs. These receptors came from a human donor in good health.

The J gene is TRBJ2-1, the V gene TRBV5-1, with D tentatively TRBD2 (5 bases). Germline CDR1 and CDR2: SGHRS and YFSETQ. The V end lost 4 bases, the J end lost 5 bases, and 19 bases lay between the germline ends. CDR3 length: 16 amino acids. The CDR3 sequence is CASSPRASRENNEQFF. The CDR3 nucleotides are TGCGCCAGCAGCCCGAGGGCTAGCCGCGAGAACAATGAGCAGTTCTTC.

This clonotype appeared once. CDR3 region: CASSLALPGPPGYTF. Here the CDR3 DNA reads TGTGCCAGCAGCTTAGCCCTACCGGGACCTCCTGGCTACACCTTC. The chain uses TRBV7-9 and TRBJ1-2, with D tentatively TRBD1 (5 bases). The CDR3 has 15 residues. CDR1 and CDR2 (germline): SEHNR, FQNEAQ (reference sequence). The V gene lost 0 bases and the J gene lost 7 bases, with 15 bases spanning the gap.

The chain combines TRBV7-9 with TRBJ1-3; no clear D. Germline V CDR1 and CDR2: SEHNR, FQNEAQ (reference sequence). The CDR3 loop spans 13 amino acids. Trimming cost V 5 bases and J 4 bases, with 9 bases left between them. CDR3 bases: TGTGCCAGCAGCCCGCGTGGCGGAAACACCATATATTTT. This translates into CASSPRGGNTIYF.

The J gene is TRBJ1-5, the V gene TRBV6-2 or TRBV6-3; D is possibly TRBD1 (5 bases). The CDR3 consists of 15 residues. In germline, CDR1 is MNHEY, CDR2 SVGEGT. The V end lost 5 bases, the J end lost 6 bases, and 17 bases lay between the germline ends. Here the CDR3 DNA reads TGTGCCAGCAGTATCGGGACGGCAGGAGCTCAGCCCCAGCATTTT. Translated, it gives CASSIGTAGAQPQHF.

This chain connects TRBV29-1 to TRBJ1-5; D call uncertain. V dropped 4 bases and J dropped 4 bases, with 14 bases sitting between them. This CDR3 has 14 residues. The germline V gene encodes CDR1 SQVTM and CDR2 ANQGSEA. The CDR3 region is CSVGQQGGNQPQHF. CDR3 DNA sequence: TGCAGCGTTGGACAACAAGGTGGGAATCAGCCCCAGCATTTT.

V and J are TRBV5-1 and TRBJ2-1, with TRBD2 identical over 10 bases. The CDR3 has 15 amino acids. After removal of 4 bases from V and 7 bases from J, the junction contained 8 bases not matched to a gene. Germline V gene lookup returns CDR1 SGHRS and CDR2 YFSETQ. The DNA of the CDR3 is TGCGCCAGCAGCCCAGCGGGGGGGCAGCGTAATGAGCAGTTCTTC. Translation gives CASSPAGGQRNEQFF.

The V gene is TRBV3-1, the J gene TRBJ2-7; possibly TRBD1 or TRBD2 for D (5 bases each). The CDR3 length is 13 residues. Trimming pared 3 bases from V and 2 bases from J, leaving 8 bases between. Per germline, CDR1 LGHDT and CDR2 YNNKEL (reference sequence). CDR3 sequence: CASSHEGPYEQYF. In DNA, the CDR3 is TGTGCCAGCAGCCACGAGGGACCCTACGAGCAGTACTTC.

This clonotype turned up a few times. J is TRBJ1-2 and V is TRBV13, with D tentatively TRBD1 (6 bases). This CDR3 has 15 amino acids. V was clipped by 3 bases and J by 0 bases, with 11 bases between them. Germline CDR1 is PRHDT and CDR2 is FYEKMQ (reference sequence). The DNA for the CDR3 is TGTGCCAGCAGCTTTAGGGGGACGGCTAACTATGGCTACACCTTC. This codes for CASSFRGTANYGYTF. Full variable domain (remainder filled in from reference TRBV13 and TRBJ1-2): AAGVIQSPRHLIKEKRETATLKCYPIPRHDTVYWYQQGPGQDPQFLISFYEKMQSDKGSIPDRFSAQQFSDYHSELNMSSLELGDSALYFCASSFRGTANYGYTFGSGTRLTVV.

The chain recombines TRBV29-1 with TRBJ1-2; possible D gene TRBD1, 5 bases. CDR1 and CDR2 from the germline V gene are SQVTM and ANQGSEA. The CDR3 has 11 amino acids. Trimming took 4 bases from V and 6 from J, leaving 9 bases between them. The CDR3 is CSVVSGDGYTF. The CDR3 bases are TGCAGCGTTGTGTCGGGGGATGGCTACACCTTC.

The genes are TRBV20-1 and TRBJ2-7; D uncertain. This CDR3 comprises 16 residues. V gave up 1 base and J gave up 2 bases, with 18 bases separating them. In germline, CDR1 is DFQATT, CDR2 SNEGSKA (reference sequence). This chain's CDR3 is CSARGQVPQKTYEQYF. The CDR3, as DNA: TGCAGTGCTAGAGGGCAGGTCCCACAAAAGACCTACGAGCAGTACTTC.

V usage is TRBV29-1 and J usage is TRBJ2-5; 11 bases agree with TRBD2. CDR1 and CDR2 from the germline V gene are SQVTM and ANQGSEA. V was clipped by 6 bases and J by 5 bases; unmatched bases: 8. This CDR3 is built from 14 residues. The CDR3 coding sequence is TGCAGCGTGGACATAGCGGGGGGGAGCGAGACCCAGTACTTC. This codes for CSVDIAGGSETQYF.

This clonotype was seen more than once but under ten times. The chain has TRBV3-1 and TRBJ1-1, with a possible D match to TRBD1 (5 bases). From germline, CDR1 is LGHDT and CDR2 YNNKEL (reference sequence). Trimming stripped 6 bases from V and 2 bases from J, with 10 bases between. The CDR3 sequence is 13 residues long. CDR3 coding DNA: TGTGCCAGCAGTCGAGGGACTAACACTGAAGCTTTCTTT. Its protein is CASSRGTNTEAFF.

V gene TRBV30 combines with J gene TRBJ1-1; 7 nucleotides agree with TRBD1. Germline V gene sequence: CDR1 GTSNPN, CDR2 SVGIG (reference sequence). V trimming: 5 bases; J trimming: 4 bases; junction bases outside the gene matches: 7. The CDR3 is made up of 13 amino acids. CDR3 amino acids: CAWVTGVATEAFF. The CDR3 region has the DNA TGTGCCTGGGTCACAGGGGTCGCCACTGAAGCTTTCTTT.

The chain couples TRBV29-1 to TRBJ1-5; D is ambiguous. The length of the CDR3 is 14 residues. Germline CDR1 is SQVTM and CDR2 is ANQGSEA. Trimming shortened V by 6 bases and J by 0 bases, and 12 bases separated the two germline ends. As DNA, the CDR3 is TGCAGCGTAAGGACGGCAAATAGCAATCAGCCCCAGCATTTT. It translates to CSVRTANSNQPQHF.

The CDR3 DNA sequence: TGTGCCAGCAGTGCTTTCTCCGGGACAGCAGTTGAGCAGTTCTTC. It codes for CASSAFSGTAVEQFF. V gene TRBV27 combines with J gene TRBJ2-1; TRBD1 aligns across 7 bases. The length of the CDR3 is 15 residues. Trimming took 5 bases from V and 9 from J; bases not matched to a gene: 13. Looked up from germline, CDR1 is MNHEY and CDR2 is SMNVEV (reference sequence).

This chain joins TRBV15 and TRBJ1-5, with D possibly TRBD1 on 5 matching bases. V was pared by 5 bases and J by 4 bases, with 12 bases between. Germline V gene sequence: CDR1 LNHNV, CDR2 YYDKDF (reference sequence). CDR3 length: 14 amino acids. The CDR3 sequence is CATSQTGGNQPQHF. Here the CDR3 DNA reads TGTGCCACCAGCCAGACTGGGGGAAATCAGCCCCAGCATTTT. The full variable domain, its missing parts supplied by reference TRBV15 and TRBJ1-5, is DAMVIQNPRYQVTQFGKPVTLSCSQTLNHNVMYWYQQKSSQAPKLLFHYYDKDFNNEADTPDNFQSRRPNTSFCFLDIRSPGLGDTAMYLCATSQTGGNQPQHFGDGTRLSIL.

This chain joins TRBV27 and TRBJ2-3; D perhaps matches TRBD2 (5 bases). This CDR3 has 14 residues. From germline, CDR1 is MNHEY and CDR2 SMNVEV (reference sequence). Trimming cost V 3 bases and J 3 bases, with 10 bases left between them. The CDR3 coding sequence is TGTGCCAGCAGTTTGAGTCGAGGGACAGATACGCAGTATTTT. Its translation: CASSLSRGTDTQYF.

This chain uses TRBV7-2 with TRBJ2-7; the D is unclear. The ends were cut back, 6 bases at V and 3 bases at J, with 21 bases in the middle. Per the germline V gene, CDR1 is SGHTA and CDR2 is FQGNSA. This CDR3 has 16 amino acids. DNA for the CDR3: TGTGCCAGCAGTCCTTCGCCCTTGATTGGAGTCTACGAGCAGTACTTC. This translates into CASSPSPLIGVYEQYF. Using reference TRBV7-2 and TRBJ2-7 for the parts outside the CDR3, the full variable domain is GAGVSQSPSNKVTEKGKDVELRCDPISGHTALYWYRQSLGQGLEFLIYFQGNSAPDKSGLPSDRFSAERTGGSVSTLTIQRTQQEDSAVYLCASSPSPLIGVYEQYFGPGTRLTVT.

The chain couples TRBV5-8 to TRBJ2-1, with D possibly being TRBD1 or TRBD2 (5 bases each). The CDR3 spans 16 residues. The V gene's germline CDR1 is SGHTS and CDR2 YDEGEE. With 4 bases removed from V and 4 bases from J, the gap between germline ends came to 18 bases. This CDR3 reads CASSGGPSMGYNEQFF. The CDR3 DNA is TGTGCCAGCAGCGGGGGACCGTCAATGGGTTACAATGAGCAGTTCTTC.

The chain recombines TRBV11-2 with TRBJ2-7; perhaps D is TRBD1 or TRBD2 (5 bases each). Germline V CDR1 and CDR2: SGHAT, FQNNGV. Between the trimmed V and J ends, which lost 5 bases and 2 bases, there was a span of 10 bases. The length of the CDR3 is 13 residues. Here the CDR3 reads CASSLGPAYEQYF. The DNA for the CDR3 is TGTGCCAGCAGCCTGGGACCAGCCTACGAGCAGTACTTC.

The rearrangement joins TRBV20-1 to TRBJ2-2; 7 bases are shared with TRBD2. Germline loops: CDR1 DFQATT, CDR2 SNEGSKA (reference sequence). CDR3 length: 15 residues. The V and J ends lost 0 bases and 0 bases, in that order; junction bases with no gene match: 1. CDR3 sequence: CSARDRGANTGELFF. In nucleotides, the CDR3 is TGCAGTGCTAGAGATCGGGGGGCGAACACCGGGGAGCTGTTTTTT.

The V gene is TRBV30, the J gene TRBJ1-5; 7 bases are a match to TRBD1. The CDR3 has 15 amino acids. Germline CDR1 and CDR2: GTSNPN and SVGIG (reference sequence). The J segment lost 2 bases and the V segment lost 3 bases, leaving 7 bases of the junction unmatched. The DNA of the CDR3 is TGTGCCTGGAGAAGATCCGACAGGGGCAATCAGCCCCAGCATTTT. Amino acids: CAWRRSDRGNQPQHF.

The chain has TRBV4-3 and TRBJ2-5; tentative D call: TRBD1 (5 bases). Trimming took 4 bases from V and 5 from J, leaving 11 bases between them. Germline V gives CDR1 LGHNA, CDR2 YSLEER. The CDR3 is 13 residues long. Here the CDR3 reads CASSRNYRETQYF. CDR3 DNA: TGCGCCAGCAGCCGGAATTACAGGGAGACCCAGTACTTC.

This clonotype appeared once. The chain carries TRBV6-2 or TRBV6-3 and TRBJ2-1; D is undetermined. V was trimmed by 3 bases and J by 6 bases, leaving 12 bases between them. This CDR3 is built from 14 residues. CDR1 and CDR2 from the germline V gene are MNHEY and SVGEGT. The CDR3 nucleotides read TGTGCCAGCAGTTATGGTTCCCTAATCAATGAGCAGTTCTTC. This sequence encodes CASSYGSLINEQFF.

This rearrangement joins TRBV4-3 to TRBJ2-5; TRBD2 aligns across 8 bases. This CDR3 contains 18 residues. Germline V gene data show CDR1 as LGHNA and CDR2 as YSLEER. With 0 bases clipped from V and 7 bases from J, the junction kept 16 bases outside the gene matches. CDR3 protein: CASSQDLRSGGYPGTQYF. In DNA, the CDR3 is TGCGCCAGCAGCCAAGATCTTAGGAGCGGGGGATACCCGGGGACCCAGTACTTC.

This clonotype has only one observation. The rearrangement links TRBV6-2 or TRBV6-3 to TRBJ2-7, with 8 nucleotides matching TRBD2. Germline-derived CDR1 and CDR2 are MNHEY and SVGEGT. The CDR3 consists of 13 residues. The V and J ends lost 8 bases and 0 bases, in that order; junction bases with no gene match: 3. Written as DNA, the CDR3 is TGTGCCAGCTGGGGGACTAGCTCCTACGAGCAGTACTTC. As protein: CASWGTSSYEQYF.

The rearrangement joins TRBV12-3 or TRBV12-4 to TRBJ2-5; 7 nucleotides match TRBD1. The trim removed 5 bases at V and 6 bases at J, leaving 12 bases unmatched. This CDR3 contains 15 residues. CDR3 amino acids: CASSLRGQPGQTQYF. For the CDR3, the DNA is TGTGCCAGCAGTCTAAGGGGACAGCCGGGGCAGACCCAGTACTTC.

The chain links TRBV30 to TRBJ1-2; D uncertain. CDR1 GTSNPN and CDR2 SVGIG come from the germline V gene (reference sequence). V dropped 5 bases and J dropped 2 bases, with 6 bases sitting between them. The CDR3 has 11 residues. CDR3 bases: TGTGCCTGGGGACGGAACTATGGCTACACCTTC. Translating it yields CAWGRNYGYTF.

The chain couples TRBV20-1 to TRBJ2-3; TRBD2 aligns across 7 bases. From germline, CDR1 is DFQATT and CDR2 SNEGSKA (reference sequence). V lost 8 bases, J lost 6 bases, and 17 bases stayed unmatched. The CDR3 contains 15 residues. The CDR3 nucleotides read TGCAGTCCTAACTCCCCGGCTAGCGGAGTGGATACGCAGTATTTT. Protein: CSPNSPASGVDTQYF.

The V and J genes are TRBV9 and TRBJ2-3; a possible D gene is TRBD2 (5 bases). Looked up from germline, CDR1 is SGDLS and CDR2 is YYNGEE. The CDR3 consists of 15 residues. V gave up 0 bases and J gave up 1 base, with 9 bases separating them. Written as DNA, the CDR3 is TGTGCCAGCAGCGTAGACGGGGTGGGCACAGATACGCAGTATTTT. This encodes CASSVDGVGTDTQYF.